This entry lists 7 T cell receptor beta chains sequenced from one sample in a study of CD8+ T cells in alopecia areata. Extracted RNA was reverse transcribed, and the resulting cDNA served as sequencing template. Repertoires were generated with immunoSEQ multiplex PCR, while TCRdb's copy carries only in-frame clones and drops some. The sample shows roughly 200,000 clones, roughly 59% of them seen only once. This material consisted of CD4+ T cells sorted from blood, taken at week 0. Source of these receptors: a human donor with alopecia areata.

There are a few counts of this clone. The chain joins TRBV29-1 to TRBJ2-7, with a tentative D call TRBD2 (5 bases). V was trimmed by 4 bases and J by 8 bases, leaving 12 bases between them. This CDR3 is built from 11 residues. Germline CDR1 reads SQVTM; CDR2 reads ANQGSEA. For the CDR3, the DNA is TGCAGCGTTGTAGAGATCGGGAAGCAGTACTTC. This translates into CSVVEIGKQYF.

The rearrangement uses TRBV5-1 and TRBJ1-1; no clear D. This CDR3 is built from 14 residues. The V end lost 0 bases, the J end lost 1 base, and 7 bases lay between the germline ends. From germline, CDR1 is SGHRS and CDR2 YFSETQ. CDR3 loop: CASSLGAGNTEAFF. The CDR3 bases are TGCGCCAGCAGCTTGGGGGCAGGGAACACTGAAGCTTTCTTT. Together with reference TRBV5-1 and TRBJ1-1, the CDR3 gives the full variable domain: KAGVTQTPRYLIKTRGQQVTLSCSPISGHRSVSWYQQTPGQGLQFLFEYFSETQRNKGNFPGRFSGRQFSNSRSEMNVSTLELGDSALYLCASSLGAGNTEAFFGQGTRLTVV.

Judged by abundance, this clone is medium-sized. The chain couples TRBV25-1 to TRBJ2-2; 9 bases agree with TRBD1. CDR1 MGHDK and CDR2 SYGVNS come from the germline V gene. The CDR3 runs 17 residues. V shed 4 bases, J shed 5 bases, and the junction held 11 bases outside the gene matches. CDR3 in DNA: TGTGCCAGCAGTGCCCAAGGACAGGGGAAAAAGACCGGGGAGCTGTTTTTT. Its translation: CASSAQGQGKKTGELFF.

The chain combines TRBV25-1 with TRBJ2-5, with 9 bases identical to TRBD2. The CDR3 runs to 15 residues. The V segment lost 5 bases and the J segment 1 base; nucleotides outside the gene matches: 5. From germline, CDR1 is MGHDK and CDR2 SYGVNS. The chain's CDR3 is CASSRVAGVQETQYF. The CDR3 coding sequence is TGTGCCAGCAGTAGAGTAGCGGGGGTCCAAGAGACCCAGTACTTC.

The chain has TRBV5-1 and TRBJ2-1, with 11 bases matching TRBD2. Germline CDR1 SGHRS, CDR2 YFSETQ. The CDR3 runs 16 residues. V lost 4 bases and J lost 6; bases outside the gene matches: 9. The CDR3 sequence is CASSDPSGGRINEQFF. In nucleotides, the CDR3 is TGCGCCAGCAGCGACCCTAGCGGGGGGAGGATCAATGAGCAGTTCTTC.

The chain carries TRBV29-1 and TRBJ2-1; the D gene is possibly TRBD1 (5 bases). Per germline, CDR1 SQVTM and CDR2 ANQGSEA. Trimming cost V 6 bases and J 2 bases, with 14 bases left between them. The CDR3 sequence is 14 residues long. In nucleotides, the CDR3 is TGCAGCGTGAAGGGGTTAGGGGCCTACAATGAGCAGTTCTTC. The encoded protein is CSVKGLGAYNEQFF.

The chain is built from TRBV11-3 and TRBJ2-3; 7 bases fit TRBD1. The CDR3 contains 13 residues. Per the germline V gene, CDR1 is SGHNT and CDR2 is YENEEA. V was clipped by 3 bases and J by 4 bases; unmatched bases: 1. The CDR3 loop reads CASSFQGADTQYF. The CDR3 nucleotides read TGTGCCAGCAGCTTTCAGGGGGCAGATACGCAGTATTTT.